A single sample gave rise to the 23 T cell receptor beta chains below, sequenced in a study of control samples from healthy donors and cancer patients. TCRdb's table, derived via immunoSEQ multiplex PCR, lists solely in-frame clones and lacks some. The sample has fewer than 200,000 clones, around nine tenths seen once. Sample: blood. The receptor set was obtained from a man younger than 40 in good health.

The chain recombines TRBV19 with TRBJ2-7; possibly TRBD1 for D (5 bases). The CDR3 sequence is 13 residues long. V was trimmed by 6 bases and J by 3 bases, leaving 12 bases between them. Looked up from germline, CDR1 is LNHDA and CDR2 is SQIVND (reference sequence). CDR3 sequence: CASSPRQSYEQYF. CDR3 DNA sequence: TGTGCCAGTAGCCCTAGACAGAGCTACGAGCAGTACTTC.

Comment on this clone: The same CDR3 also results from other DNA sequences found in this sample. This sequence joins TRBV7-9 and TRBJ2-2; D uncertain. CDR3 length equals 14 residues. The ends were cut back, 3 bases at V and 2 bases at J, with 7 bases in the middle. Germline-derived CDR1 and CDR2 are SEHNR and FQNEAQ (reference sequence). The DNA for the CDR3 is TGTGCCAGCAGCTTGGAATACAACACCGGGGAGCTGTTTTTT. The encoded protein is CASSLEYNTGELFF.

The V call is TRBV6-1, the J call TRBJ1-1; D call uncertain. This CDR3 is built from 13 residues. The V gene's germline CDR1 is MNHNS and CDR2 SASEGT. Trimming left V 2 bases short and J 1 base short, with 5 bases between. The CDR3 DNA follows: TGTGCCAGCAGTGAACAGGCGAACACTGAAGCTTTCTTT. Translation: CASSEQANTEAFF.

The chain is built from TRBV19 and TRBJ2-1; D not certain. Germline CDR1 LNHDA, CDR2 SQIVND (reference sequence). The CDR3 is 14 amino acids. The V and J ends lost 3 bases and 2 bases respectively, with 8 bases between them. DNA for the CDR3: TGTGCCAGTAGTATCGGTGGTACCTACAATGAGCAGTTCTTC. Protein: CASSIGGTYNEQFF.

The CDR3, as DNA: TGTGCCAGCAGTTCAGCAGGGTACACTGAAGCTTTCTTT. As protein: CASSSAGYTEAFF. This chain connects TRBV7-9 to TRBJ1-1, with D perhaps matching TRBD1 (5 bases). The CDR3 totals 13 residues. Germline V CDR1 and CDR2: SEHNR, FQNEAQ (reference sequence). With 6 bases removed from V and 3 bases from J, the gap between germline ends came to 11 bases.

This sequence joins TRBV4-3 and TRBJ2-2; a possible D gene is TRBD1 (5 bases). The V gene lost 1 base and the J gene lost 2 bases, with 11 bases spanning the gap. The germline V gene encodes CDR1 LGHNA and CDR2 YSLEER. This CDR3 has 16 amino acids. The CDR3 protein is CASSQAGALNTGELFF. The CDR3 nucleotides read TGCGCCAGCAGCCAAGCTGGGGCGCTCAACACCGGGGAGCTGTTTTTT.

The chain is built from TRBV30 and TRBJ1-4; 9 bases map to TRBD1. The germline gives CDR1 GTSNPN, CDR2 SVGIG (reference sequence). The CDR3 contains 14 residues. J was trimmed by 7 bases and V by 7 bases; bases with no gene match: 10. CDR3: CALTGGGVGEKLFF. CDR3 nucleotides: TGTGCCTTGACAGGGGGAGGAGTAGGTGAAAAACTGTTTTTT. Together with reference TRBV30 and TRBJ1-4, the CDR3 gives the full variable domain: SQTIHQWPATLVQPVGSPLSLECTVEGTSNPNLYWYRQAAGRGLQLLFYSVGIGQISSEVPQNLSASRPQDRQFILSSKKLLLSDSGFYLCALTGGGVGEKLFFGSGTQLSVL.

This chain links TRBV28 with TRBJ1-2; TRBD1 is a possible D gene (5 bases). V was pared by 5 bases and J by 2 bases, with 9 bases between. Germline CDR1 reads MDHEN; CDR2 reads SYDVKM. The CDR3 runs 13 residues. In DNA form, the CDR3 reads TGTGCCAGCAGTCTCGACAGCAACTATGGCTACACCTTC. This translates into CASSLDSNYGYTF.

The chain carries TRBV18 and TRBJ1-6; D is perhaps TRBD1 (5 bases). The germline gives CDR1 KGHSH, CDR2 LQKENI. The V end was cut by 5 bases, the J end by 0 bases, with 14 bases between. CDR3 size: 17 residues. In DNA form, the CDR3 reads TGTGCCAGCTCATCCCTGACCGACAGCTCCTATAATTCACCCCTCCACTTT. Protein product: CASSSLTDSSYNSPLHF.

The chain uses TRBV2 and TRBJ2-1; tentatively, D is TRBD1 (8 bases). Between the trimmed V and J ends, which lost 6 bases and 9 bases, there was a span of 15 bases. The germline gives CDR1 SNHLY, CDR2 FYNNEI. This CDR3 contains 13 residues. The CDR3 loop is CASRPTGGGEQFF. CDR3 bases: TGTGCCAGCAGACCTACAGGGGGGGGTGAGCAGTTCTTC.

This clone showed up just a few times. The chain joins TRBV21-1 to TRBJ1-3; the table's D gene call, TRBD1, was not cross checked with the DNA. TRBV21-1 corresponds to a pseudogene. This CDR3 comprises 14 residues. The CDR3 sequence: CASSINSSGNTIYF. For the CDR3, the DNA is TGTGCCAGCAGCATCAACAGCTCTGGAAACACCATATATTTT.

The V call is TRBV11-2, the J call TRBJ2-2; perhaps TRBD2 as D (6 bases). V lost 1 base to trimming and J lost 6 bases, with 21 bases between them. Germline assignment: CDR1 SGHAT and CDR2 FQNNGV. The CDR3 contains 18 residues. Here the CDR3 reads CASSLVPLTSLVAGELFF. CDR3 DNA: TGTGCCAGCAGCTTAGTACCCTTAACTAGCCTAGTGGCCGGGGAGCTGTTTTTT. Full variable domain (rest looked up from reference TRBV11-2 and TRBJ2-2): EAGVAQSPRYKIIEKRQSVAFWCNPISGHATLYWYQQILGQGPKLLIQFQNNGVVDDSQLPKDRFSAERLKGVDSTLKIQPAKLEDSAVYLCASSLVPLTSLVAGELFFGEGSRLTVL.

The rearrangement joins TRBV5-4 to TRBJ2-2; 11 bases align to TRBD2. The ends lost 4 bases at V and 4 bases at J; junction bases unmatched: 9. This CDR3 has 17 residues. Germline CDR1 and CDR2: SGHNT and YYREEE (reference sequence). CDR3 region: CASSMSASGGSTGELFF. The CDR3 DNA sequence: TGTGCCAGCAGCATGTCGGCTAGCGGGGGGTCCACCGGGGAGCTGTTTTTT.

The chain carries TRBV6-2 or TRBV6-3 and TRBJ1-5; D may be TRBD1 (5 bases). Germline values: CDR1 MNHEY, CDR2 SVGEGT. The CDR3 loop spans 16 amino acids. The ends were cut back, 6 bases at V and 0 bases at J, with 15 bases in the middle. CDR3 nucleotide sequence: TGTGCCAGCAGCCCACCGGGACCTTATAGCAATCAGCCCCAGCATTTT. Translating it yields CASSPPGPYSNQPQHF.

The chain recombines TRBV3-1 (or the pseudogene TRBV3-2) with TRBJ1-5; D is undetermined. The germline V and J ends were trimmed by 1 base and 5 bases, with 6 bases remaining between them. This CDR3 is built from 13 residues. Per the germline V gene, CDR1 is LGHDT and CDR2 is YNNKEL (reference sequence). This CDR3 reads CASSQGEYQPQHF. In DNA form, the CDR3 reads TGTGCCAGCAGCCAAGGGGAGTATCAGCCCCAGCATTTT.

This clone was observed a single time. The chain has TRBV7-9 and TRBJ2-7; D possibly uses TRBD1 or TRBD2 (5 bases each). V was clipped by 4 bases and J by 5 bases, with 15 bases between them. The CDR3 length is 14 residues. Germline-derived CDR1 and CDR2 are SEHNR and FQNEAQ (reference sequence). The CDR3 protein is CASSYSGTADEQYF. The CDR3 DNA is TGTGCCAGCAGCTACTCCGGGACGGCGGACGAGCAGTACTTC.

This clone was found once. V is TRBV7-2 and J is TRBJ2-7, with D perhaps TRBD1 (5 bases). This CDR3 is built from 16 residues. V was clipped by 2 bases and J by 3 bases, with 17 bases between them. Germline V gives CDR1 SGHTA, CDR2 FQGNSA. The CDR3 DNA reads TGTGCCAGCAGCTTAAGTCGCCCGGGTAGGGGCTACGAGCAGTACTTC. It encodes CASSLSRPGRGYEQYF.

V usage is TRBV6-1 and J usage is TRBJ2-7; no definite D call. Per the germline V gene, CDR1 is MNHNS and CDR2 is SASEGT. V gave up 3 bases and J gave up 7 bases, with 7 bases separating them. The CDR3 runs 11 residues. CDR3 DNA: TGTGCCAGCAGTGATTTCCGTGAGCAGTACTTC. It is translated as CASSDFREQYF.

The chain joins TRBV14 to TRBJ2-7, with 10 bases that match TRBD1. J was trimmed by 5 bases and V by 6 bases; bases with no gene match: 10. Looked up from germline, CDR1 is SGHDN and CDR2 is FVKESK. This CDR3 has 15 residues. The CDR3 loop reads CASRKTGTGVNEQYF. DNA of the CDR3: TGTGCCAGCAGGAAAACCGGGACAGGGGTGAACGAGCAGTACTTC.

The chain has TRBV19 and TRBJ2-3, with TRBD2 matching over 15 bases. The CDR3 covers 17 residues. Losses at the gene ends were 2 bases for V and 3 bases for J; bases not matched to a gene: 3. Germline V gives CDR1 LNHDA, CDR2 SQIVND (reference sequence). The CDR3 here is CASSIQGTSGGTDTQYF. The DNA of the CDR3 is TGTGCCAGTAGTATACAAGGGACTAGCGGGGGGACAGATACGCAGTATTTT.

The genes are TRBV5-6 and TRBJ2-5; D is tentatively TRBD1 or TRBD2 (5 bases each). The V end lost 0 bases, the J end lost 6 bases, and 15 bases lay between the germline ends. The CDR3 has 15 residues. Germline loops: CDR1 SGHDT, CDR2 YYEEEE. CDR3 loop: CASSLGDGPPQTQYF. CDR3 nucleotides: TGTGCCAGCAGCTTGGGGGACGGACCCCCCCAGACCCAGTACTTC.

CDR3 protein: CASRMESMQPQHF. The CDR3, as DNA: TGTGCCAGCAGAATGGAGAGCATGCAGCCCCAGCATTTT. The rearrangement uses TRBV2 and TRBJ1-5, with D unclear. CDR3 size: 13 residues. Germline loops: CDR1 SNHLY, CDR2 FYNNEI. V lost 6 bases and J lost 7, with 13 bases in between.

The J gene is TRBJ1-2, the V gene TRBV29-1; D is ambiguous. CDR3 size: 13 residues. Germline CDR1 is SQVTM and CDR2 is ANQGSEA. Trimming cost V 6 bases and J 2 bases, with 13 bases left between them. In DNA form, the CDR3 reads TGCAGCGTGAAGTACCGGGGAAACTATGGCTACACCTTC. Amino acids: CSVKYRGNYGYTF.